Below, one T cell receptor (beta chain) is given with its context. This sample was taken from a study of Ad26.COV2.S vaccination and SARS-CoV-2 variants. Clones were sequenced by immunoSEQ multiplex PCR, and TCRdb holds only the in-frame ones, with some missing. The table records fewer than 800,000 clones, roughly nine tenths of them present only once. Treatment meaning: some 20 received Ad26.COV2.S at low or high dose, single or two shots; 5 received placebo; per-sample allocation not given. Sampling happened 63 days after the first vaccine or placebo injection. The receptor was isolated from a person between 18 and 59 years old who received the Ad26.COV2.S COVID-19 vaccine or a placebo. This material consisted of peripheral blood, taken in a trial of Ad26.COV2.S vaccine versus placebo.

The DNA for the CDR3 is TGTGCCAGCAGGATTGACAGGGCTTCCTACGAGCAGTACTTC. Encoded protein: CASRIDRASYEQYF. The chain joins TRBV6-5 to TRBJ2-7; TRBD1 agrees at 7 bases. Trimming at V came to 6 bases and at J to 1 base, leaving 6 bases not matched to a gene. Germline V lookup: CDR1 MNHEY, CDR2 SVGAGI. This CDR3 contains 14 residues.